Here is one TCR beta chain with its context. What it binds is unknown. These data are taken from a study of OX40 agonist ivuxolimab in advanced cancers. Study context: Therapy given before enrollment (anti-PD-1, anti-PD-L1 or anti-CTLA-4) was allowed, and approximately 40% had some. Whole-study findings and limits: Compared with others, partial responders at 0.1-3.0 mg/kg displayed clonal expansion among the lowest. Also present in some nonresponders was a low level of normalized T-cell clonal expansion. The CD4+ and CD8+ T cells in the blood had expanded clonally by week 6 at 0.1 to 3.0 mg/kg.

CDR1 is SGHVS, CDR2 FQNEAQ, per germline. V dropped 1 base and J dropped 0; count of bases not matched to a gene: 8. The CDR3 extends over 18 amino acids. Profiling relied on immunoSEQ multiplex PCR, and the TCRdb table lists in-frame clones only, not all of them. This repertoire shows 35,000 to 45,000 clones, 75% to 90% found once; its top ten account for roughly 12%. V gene TRBV7-8 combines with J gene TRBJ2-1; 8 bases align to TRBD2. This receptor was obtained from an adult with an advanced solid tumor such as melanoma, head and neck, liver or kidney cancer. The sample was CD4+ or CD8+ T cells sorted from blood, taken in a trial of the OX40 agonist ivuxolimab. The CDR3 DNA sequence: TGTGCCAGCAGCTTAGGTCTTGGCGGGGGGAGCTCCTACAATGAGCAGTTCTTC. Translating it yields CASSLGLGGGSSYNEQFF.